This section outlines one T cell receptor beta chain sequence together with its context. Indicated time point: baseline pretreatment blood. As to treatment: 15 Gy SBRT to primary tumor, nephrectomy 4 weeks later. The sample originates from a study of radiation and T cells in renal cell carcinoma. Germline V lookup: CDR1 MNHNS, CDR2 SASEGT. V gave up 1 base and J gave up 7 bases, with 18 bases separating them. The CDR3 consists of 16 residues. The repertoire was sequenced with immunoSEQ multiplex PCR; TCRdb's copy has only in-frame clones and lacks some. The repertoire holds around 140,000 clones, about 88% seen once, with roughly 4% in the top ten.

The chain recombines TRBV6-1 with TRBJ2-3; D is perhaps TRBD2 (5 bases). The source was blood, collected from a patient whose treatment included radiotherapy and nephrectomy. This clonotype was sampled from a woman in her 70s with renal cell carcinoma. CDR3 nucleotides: TGTGCCAGCAGTGAAGGAGCCGGACTCGGAGTGTATACGCAGTATTTT. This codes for CASSEGAGLGVYTQYF.